Shown below are 10 T cell receptor beta chains from a single sample sequenced in a study of blood T cell repertoires in COVID-19. Assay used: immunoSEQ multiplex PCR; TCRdb lists only in-frame clones, some missing. The sample includes 250,000 to 300,000 clones, about 76% of them seen just once. Input material: peripheral blood. All receptors derive from a woman aged 60 to 75 with active or convalescent COVID-19.

V and J are TRBV12-3 or TRBV12-4 and TRBJ1-2; D remains ambiguous. This CDR3 comprises 13 residues. V was clipped by 5 bases and J by 2 bases, with 9 bases between them. CDR3 sequence: CASSETLNYGYTF. The CDR3, as DNA: TGTGCCAGCAGTGAGACACTGAACTATGGCTACACCTTC.

This clone was counted once. The rearrangement uses TRBV2 and TRBJ1-6, with 7 bases fitting TRBD1. CDR3 length: 15 residues. V lost 6 bases to trimming and J lost 6 bases; unmatched junction nucleotides: 8. Germline CDR1 reads SNHLY; CDR2 reads FYNNEI. For the CDR3, the DNA is TGTGCCAGCAGGCGGATGGACAGGACTAATTCACCCCTCCACTTT. Its translation: CASRRMDRTNSPLHF.

This clone has more than one count but fewer than ten. V usage is TRBV4-2 and J usage is TRBJ2-7; 15 bases map to TRBD2. V lost 4 bases to trimming and J lost 3 bases; unmatched junction nucleotides: 7. Looked up from germline, CDR1 is LGHNA and CDR2 is YNFKEQ. This CDR3 comprises 17 residues. The chain's CDR3 is CASSPVRTSGGDYEQYF. In DNA, the CDR3 is TGTGCCAGCAGCCCTGTTAGGACTAGCGGGGGGGACTACGAGCAGTACTTC.

This chain links TRBV5-8 with TRBJ2-1, with 12 bases identical to TRBD2. This CDR3 has 16 amino acids. Germline assignment: CDR1 SGHTS and CDR2 YDEGEE. After removal of 4 bases from V and 2 bases from J, the junction contained 4 bases not matched to a gene. CDR3 loop: CASSLRLAGAYNEQFF. For the CDR3, the DNA is TGTGCCAGCAGCCTCCGACTAGCGGGGGCCTACAATGAGCAGTTCTTC.

V is TRBV6-5 and J is TRBJ1-1; D uncertain. Trimming cost V 0 bases and J 0 bases, with 8 bases left between them. The CDR3 contains 15 residues. The germline V gene encodes CDR1 MNHEY and CDR2 SVGAGI. Here the CDR3 DNA reads TGTGCCAGCAGTTACTCGTTCCCCGTGAACACTGAAGCTTTCTTT. As protein: CASSYSFPVNTEAFF.

The chain links TRBV19 to TRBJ2-3, with 7 nucleotides matching TRBD1. Looked up from germline, CDR1 is LNHDA and CDR2 is SQIVND (reference sequence). This CDR3 has 19 amino acids. The V segment lost 3 bases and the J segment 0 bases; nucleotides outside the gene matches: 15. CDR3 sequence reads: CASSIEGAFSFRSTDTQYF. The CDR3 region has the DNA TGTGCCAGTAGTATTGAGGGGGCCTTTTCCTTCCGAAGCACAGATACGCAGTATTTT.

This clone appeared a few times. The gene calls are TRBV7-2 and TRBJ1-1; D remains ambiguous. The V end lost 3 bases, the J end lost 0 bases, and 11 bases lay between the germline ends. This CDR3 has 15 residues. Per the germline V gene, CDR1 is SGHTA and CDR2 is FQGNSA. The CDR3 loop is CASSFSGFMNTEAFF. The CDR3 region has the DNA TGTGCCAGCAGCTTCTCGGGTTTCATGAACACTGAAGCTTTCTTT.

Only a few counts were recorded for this clone. This chain joins TRBV7-9 and TRBJ1-1; D is perhaps TRBD1 (6 bases). The CDR3 covers 14 residues. V dropped 3 bases and J dropped 4 bases, with 12 bases sitting between them. Looked up from germline, CDR1 is SEHNR and CDR2 is FQNEAQ (reference sequence). DNA of the CDR3: TGTGCCAGCAGCTTCAACAGGGCGGGCACTGAAGCTTTCTTT. This gives the protein CASSFNRAGTEAFF.

The CDR3 DNA follows: TGTGCCAGCAGCTTAACGGGGACAGGGGAAGGGAACACTGAAGCTTTCTTT. It yields the protein CASSLTGTGEGNTEAFF. The rearrangement joins TRBV13 to TRBJ1-1; 10 bases agree with TRBD1. With 2 bases clipped from V and 1 base from J, the junction kept 7 bases outside the gene matches. Germline V gene lookup returns CDR1 PRHDT and CDR2 FYEKMQ (reference sequence). The CDR3 has 17 residues.

For this clone: Other DNA sequences in the sample encode the same CDR3. The chain links TRBV5-4 to TRBJ1-1; TRBD1 matches at 9 bases. Germline loops: CDR1 SGHNT, CDR2 YYREEE (reference sequence). The CDR3 covers 15 residues. V was clipped by 3 bases and J by 1 base; unmatched bases: 4. CDR3 sequence reads: CASSSPGQGNTEAFF. The CDR3 DNA sequence: TGTGCCAGCAGCTCTCCGGGACAGGGGAACACTGAAGCTTTCTTT.